This passage covers 4 T cell receptor beta chains from one sample sequenced in a study of patients and donors after allogeneic stem cell transplantation. TCRdb processed the RT-PCR reads anew with MiXCR; each CDR3 protein has one entry. The sample contains hundreds of thousands of distinct CDR3 sequences, 16% of which appear only once. Sequencing input: blood, either unsorted or a sorted T cell fraction (not recorded which). The receptors originated from a human donor who was either an allogeneic HSCT recipient or a stem cell or donor lymphocyte infusion donor (not recorded which). It is not recorded whose cells these are; they may come from a transplant donor.

The chain has TRBV4-1 and TRBJ2-5; D uncertain. Germline values: CDR1 MGHRA, CDR2 YSYEKL. The CDR3 consists of 14 residues. Trimming shortened V by 4 bases and J by 4 bases, and 13 bases separated the two germline ends. In DNA form, the CDR3 reads TGCGCCAGCAGCCCCTTAACGTTTAGAGAGACCCAGTACTTC. Protein sequence: CASSPLTFRETQYF.

The V gene is TRBV13, the J gene TRBJ2-7; unclear D gene. Germline loops: CDR1 PRHDT, CDR2 FYEKMQ (reference sequence). The V end lost 5 bases, the J end lost 2 bases, and 16 bases lay between the germline ends. The CDR3 totals 15 residues. As DNA, the CDR3 is TGTGCCAGCAGCCCTACATCGGCCAAGACCTACGAGCAGTACTTC. Encoded protein: CASSPTSAKTYEQYF.

The chain links TRBV27 to TRBJ1-1, with 7 bases identical to TRBD1. The germline V gene has CDR1 MNHEY and CDR2 SMNVEV (reference sequence). The CDR3 runs 13 residues. J was trimmed by 6 bases and V by 6 bases; bases with no gene match: 7. The CDR3 protein is CASSRQGGPEAFF. For the CDR3, the DNA is TGTGCCAGCAGCCGACAGGGTGGCCCTGAAGCTTTCTTT.

CDR3 region: CASSGGTGPRHGYTF. The CDR3 nucleotides read TGTGCCAGCAGCGGAGGGACAGGGCCCCGACATGGCTACACCTTC. V is TRBV9 and J is TRBJ1-2, with 9 bases lining up with TRBD1. CDR3 length: 15 amino acids. Germline CDR1 reads SGDLS; CDR2 reads YYNGEE. Trimming removed 3 bases from V and 6 bases from J; junction bases left unmatched: 9. Full variable domain (rest looked up from reference TRBV9 and TRBJ1-2): DSGVTQTPKHLITATGQRVTLRCSPRSGDLSVYWYQQSLDQGLQFLIQYYNGEERAKGNILERFSAQQFPDLHSELNLSSLELGDSALYFCASSGGTGPRHGYTFGSGTRLTVV.